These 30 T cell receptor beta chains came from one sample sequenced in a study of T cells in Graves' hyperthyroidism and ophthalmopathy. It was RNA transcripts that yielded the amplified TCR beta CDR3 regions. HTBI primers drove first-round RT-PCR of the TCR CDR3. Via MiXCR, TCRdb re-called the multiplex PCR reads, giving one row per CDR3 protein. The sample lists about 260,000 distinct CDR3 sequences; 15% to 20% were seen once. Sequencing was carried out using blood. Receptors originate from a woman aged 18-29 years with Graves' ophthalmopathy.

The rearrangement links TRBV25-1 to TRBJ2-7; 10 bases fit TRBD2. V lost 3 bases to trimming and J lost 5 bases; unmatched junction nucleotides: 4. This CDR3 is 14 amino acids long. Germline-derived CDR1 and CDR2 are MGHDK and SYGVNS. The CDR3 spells CASSDTSGEDEQYF. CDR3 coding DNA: TGTGCCAGCAGTGATACTAGCGGGGAGGACGAGCAGTACTTC.

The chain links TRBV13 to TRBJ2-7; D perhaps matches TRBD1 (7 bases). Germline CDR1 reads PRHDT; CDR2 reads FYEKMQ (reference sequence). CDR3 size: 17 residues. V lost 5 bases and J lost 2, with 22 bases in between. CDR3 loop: CASSPTGDRDRAYEQYF. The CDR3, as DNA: TGTGCCAGCAGCCCAACGGGGGACCGAGACAGGGCCTACGAGCAGTACTTC. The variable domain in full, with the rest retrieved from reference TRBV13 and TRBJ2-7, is AAGVIQSPRHLIKEKRETATLKCYPIPRHDTVYWYQQGPGQDPQFLISFYEKMQSDKGSIPDRFSAQQFSDYHSELNMSSLELGDSALYFCASSPTGDRDRAYEQYFGPGTRLTVT.

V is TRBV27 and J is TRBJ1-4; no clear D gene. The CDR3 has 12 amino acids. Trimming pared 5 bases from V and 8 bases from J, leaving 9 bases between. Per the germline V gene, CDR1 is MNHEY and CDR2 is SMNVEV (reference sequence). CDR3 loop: CASSRLGEKLFF. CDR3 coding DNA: TGTGCCAGCAGTCGGCTGGGGGAAAAACTGTTTTTT.

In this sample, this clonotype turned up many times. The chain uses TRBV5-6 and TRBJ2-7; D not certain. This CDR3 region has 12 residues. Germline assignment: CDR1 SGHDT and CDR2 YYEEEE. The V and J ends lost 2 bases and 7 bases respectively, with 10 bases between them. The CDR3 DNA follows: TGTGCCAGCAGCTTAGCAGAACGGGAGCAGTACTTC. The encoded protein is CASSLAEREQYF.

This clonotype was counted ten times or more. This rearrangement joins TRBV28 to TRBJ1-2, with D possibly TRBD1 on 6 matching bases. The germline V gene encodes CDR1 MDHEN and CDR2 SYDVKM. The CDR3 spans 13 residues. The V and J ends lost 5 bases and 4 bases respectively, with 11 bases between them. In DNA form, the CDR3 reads TGTGCCAGCAGTCCCGGACAGTTCTATGGCTACACCTTC. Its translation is CASSPGQFYGYTF.

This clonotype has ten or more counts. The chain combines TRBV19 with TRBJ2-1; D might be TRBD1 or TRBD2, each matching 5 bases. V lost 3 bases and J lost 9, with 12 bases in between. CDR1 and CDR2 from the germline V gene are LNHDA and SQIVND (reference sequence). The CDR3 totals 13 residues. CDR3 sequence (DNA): TGTGCCAGTAGTATGTCGGGGACGGGTGAGCAGTTCTTC. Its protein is CASSMSGTGEQFF.

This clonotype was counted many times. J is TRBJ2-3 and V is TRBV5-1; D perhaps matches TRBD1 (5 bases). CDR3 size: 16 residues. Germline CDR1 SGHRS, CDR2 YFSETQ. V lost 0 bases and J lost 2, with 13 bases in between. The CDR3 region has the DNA TGCGCCAGCAGCTTGGCTTTAGGACACCTCACAGATACGCAGTATTTT. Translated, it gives CASSLALGHLTDTQYF. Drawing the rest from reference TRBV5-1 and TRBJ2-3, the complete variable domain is KAGVTQTPRYLIKTRGQQVTLSCSPISGHRSVSWYQQTPGQGLQFLFEYFSETQRNKGNFPGRFSGRQFSNSRSEMNVSTLELGDSALYLCASSLALGHLTDTQYFGPGTRLTVL.

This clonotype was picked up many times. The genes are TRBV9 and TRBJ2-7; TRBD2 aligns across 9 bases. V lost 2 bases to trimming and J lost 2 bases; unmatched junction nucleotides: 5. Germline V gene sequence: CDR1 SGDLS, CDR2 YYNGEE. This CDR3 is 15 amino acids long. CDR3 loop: CASSVGTSRTYEQYF. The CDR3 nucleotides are TGTGCCAGCAGCGTGGGGACTAGCAGGACCTACGAGCAGTACTTC.

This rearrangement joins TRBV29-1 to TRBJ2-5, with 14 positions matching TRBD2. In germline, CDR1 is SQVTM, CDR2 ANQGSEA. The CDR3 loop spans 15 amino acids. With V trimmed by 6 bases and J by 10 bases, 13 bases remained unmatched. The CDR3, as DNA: TGCAGCGTCTCCTACCCCGGGACTAGCGGGGGTAACCAGTACTTC. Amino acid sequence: CSVSYPGTSGGNQYF.

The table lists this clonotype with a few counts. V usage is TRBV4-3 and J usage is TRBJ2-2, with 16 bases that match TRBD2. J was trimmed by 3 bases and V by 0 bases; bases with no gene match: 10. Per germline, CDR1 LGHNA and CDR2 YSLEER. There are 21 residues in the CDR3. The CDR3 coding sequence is TGCGCCAGCAGCCAAGATCGGGGGACTAGCGGGAGGGCCGAGGACACCGGGGAGCTGTTTTTT. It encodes CASSQDRGTSGRAEDTGELFF.

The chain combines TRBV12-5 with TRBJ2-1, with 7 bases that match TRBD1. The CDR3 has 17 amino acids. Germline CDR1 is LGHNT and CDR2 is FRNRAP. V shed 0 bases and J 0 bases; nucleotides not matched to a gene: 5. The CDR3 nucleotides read TGTGCTAGTGGTTTGGTACAAGGGGGCGGCTCCTACAATGAGCAGTTCTTC. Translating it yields CASGLVQGGGSYNEQFF.

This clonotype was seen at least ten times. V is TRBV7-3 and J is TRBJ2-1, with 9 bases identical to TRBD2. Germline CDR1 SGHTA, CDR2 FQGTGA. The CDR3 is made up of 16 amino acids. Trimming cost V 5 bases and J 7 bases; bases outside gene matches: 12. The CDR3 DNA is TGTGCCAGCAGCCCCACACCGGGACTAGCTCTAAATGAGCAGTTCTTC. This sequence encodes CASSPTPGLALNEQFF.

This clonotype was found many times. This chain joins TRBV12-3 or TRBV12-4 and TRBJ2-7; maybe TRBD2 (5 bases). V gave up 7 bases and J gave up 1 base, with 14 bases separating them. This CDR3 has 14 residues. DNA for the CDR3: TGTGCCAGCACCTCCGGAGGCATATCCTACGAGCAGTACTTC. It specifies CASTSGGISYEQYF.

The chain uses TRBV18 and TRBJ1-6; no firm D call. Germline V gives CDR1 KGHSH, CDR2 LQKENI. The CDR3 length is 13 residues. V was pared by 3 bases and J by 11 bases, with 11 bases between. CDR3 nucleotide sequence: TGTGCCAGCTCACCGCAGGCTGGAGCACCCCTCCACTTT. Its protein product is CASSPQAGAPLHF.

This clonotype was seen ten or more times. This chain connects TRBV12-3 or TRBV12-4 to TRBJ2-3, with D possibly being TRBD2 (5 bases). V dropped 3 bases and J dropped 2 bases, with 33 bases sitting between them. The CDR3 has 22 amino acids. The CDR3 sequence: CASSFELRGLTKNRDYTDTQYF. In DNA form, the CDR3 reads TGTGCCAGCAGTTTTGAGTTACGTGGCCTGACCAAAAACCGGGATTACACAGATACGCAGTATTTT.

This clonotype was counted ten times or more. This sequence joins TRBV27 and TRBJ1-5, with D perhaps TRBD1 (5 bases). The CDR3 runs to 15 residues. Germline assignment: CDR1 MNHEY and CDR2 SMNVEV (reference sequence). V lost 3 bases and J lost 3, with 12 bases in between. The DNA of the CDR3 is TGTGCCAGCAGTTTGTGGGGGGTCGACAATCAGCCCCAGCATTTT. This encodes CASSLWGVDNQPQHF.

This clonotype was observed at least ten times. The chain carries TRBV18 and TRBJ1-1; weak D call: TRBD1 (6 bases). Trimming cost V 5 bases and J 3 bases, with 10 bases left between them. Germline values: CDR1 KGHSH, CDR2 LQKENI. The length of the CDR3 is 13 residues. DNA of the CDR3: TGTGCCAGCTCAACTCACAGGGACACTGAAGCTTTCTTT. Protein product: CASSTHRDTEAFF.

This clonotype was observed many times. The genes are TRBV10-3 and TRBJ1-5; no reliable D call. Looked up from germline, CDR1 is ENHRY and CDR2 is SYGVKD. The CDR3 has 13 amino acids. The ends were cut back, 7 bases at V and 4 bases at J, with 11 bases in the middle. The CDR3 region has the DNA TGTGCCATCACCGAGGGAGGGAATCAGCCCCAGCATTTT. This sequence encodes CAITEGGNQPQHF.

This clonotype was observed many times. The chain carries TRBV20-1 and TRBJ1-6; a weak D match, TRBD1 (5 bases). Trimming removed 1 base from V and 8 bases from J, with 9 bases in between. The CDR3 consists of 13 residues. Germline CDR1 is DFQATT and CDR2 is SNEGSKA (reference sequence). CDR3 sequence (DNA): TGCAGTGCTAGAGGTCGGGACCATTCACCCCTCCACTTT. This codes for CSARGRDHSPLHF.

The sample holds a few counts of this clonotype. The CDR3 region is CASSFRAGGPSDTQYF. The CDR3 DNA sequence: TGTGCCAGCAGCTTCCGAGCGGGAGGGCCATCAGATACGCAGTATTTT. This chain connects TRBV5-4 to TRBJ2-3, with 10 bases identical to TRBD2. Germline assignment: CDR1 SGHNT and CDR2 YYREEE (reference sequence). The trim removed 2 bases at V and 4 bases at J, leaving 7 bases unmatched. There are 16 residues in the CDR3.

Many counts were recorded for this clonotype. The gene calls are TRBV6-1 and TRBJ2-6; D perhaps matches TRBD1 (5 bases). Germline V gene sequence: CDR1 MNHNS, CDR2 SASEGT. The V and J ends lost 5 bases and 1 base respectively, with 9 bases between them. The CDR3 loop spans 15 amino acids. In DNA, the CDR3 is TGTGCCAGCAGTTTCGCAGGGTCTGGGGCCAACGTCCTGACTTTC. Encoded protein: CASSFAGSGANVLTF.

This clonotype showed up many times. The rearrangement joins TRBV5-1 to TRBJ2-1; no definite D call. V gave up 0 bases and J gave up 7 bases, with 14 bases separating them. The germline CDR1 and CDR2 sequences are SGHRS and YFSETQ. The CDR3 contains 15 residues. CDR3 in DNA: TGCGCCAGCAGCTTGGTAGTAGCCGCCGGGAATGAGCAGTTCTTC. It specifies CASSLVVAAGNEQFF.

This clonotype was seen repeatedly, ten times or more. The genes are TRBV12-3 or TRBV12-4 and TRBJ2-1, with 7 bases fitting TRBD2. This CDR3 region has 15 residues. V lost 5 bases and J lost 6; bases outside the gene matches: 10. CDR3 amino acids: CASSTSRLAGNEQFF. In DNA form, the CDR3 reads TGTGCCAGCAGTACCAGCCGACTAGCTGGCAATGAGCAGTTCTTC.

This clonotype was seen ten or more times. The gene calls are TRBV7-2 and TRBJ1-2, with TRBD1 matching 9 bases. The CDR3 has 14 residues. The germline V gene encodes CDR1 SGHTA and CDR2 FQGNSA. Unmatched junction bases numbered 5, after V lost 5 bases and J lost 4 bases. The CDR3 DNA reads TGTGCCAGCAGCGAGGGGGGACAGGGCTATGGCTACACCTTC. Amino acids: CASSEGGQGYGYTF.

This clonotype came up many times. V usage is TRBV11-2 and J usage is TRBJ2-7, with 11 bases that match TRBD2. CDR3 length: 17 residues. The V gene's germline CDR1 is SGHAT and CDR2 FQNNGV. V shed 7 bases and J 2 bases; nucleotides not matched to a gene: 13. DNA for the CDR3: TGTGCCAGCACCAAATCCGTGACTAGCGGGAACGCCTACGAGCAGTACTTC. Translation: CASTKSVTSGNAYEQYF.

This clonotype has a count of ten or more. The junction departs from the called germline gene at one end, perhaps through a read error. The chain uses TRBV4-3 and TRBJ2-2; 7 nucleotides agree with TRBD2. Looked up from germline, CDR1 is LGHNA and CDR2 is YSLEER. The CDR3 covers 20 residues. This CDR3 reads CVSSQRSEGGPRIFGGELFF. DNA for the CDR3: TGCGTCAGCAGCCAGCGATCTGAGGGAGGGCCTCGCATCTTCGGCGGGGAGCTGTTTTTT.

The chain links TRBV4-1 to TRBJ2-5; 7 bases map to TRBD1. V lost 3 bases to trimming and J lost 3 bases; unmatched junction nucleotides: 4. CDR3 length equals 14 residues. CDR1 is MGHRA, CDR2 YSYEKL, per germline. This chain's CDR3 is CASSQDQGEETQYF. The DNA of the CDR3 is TGCGCCAGCAGCCAGGACCAGGGGGAAGAGACCCAGTACTTC.

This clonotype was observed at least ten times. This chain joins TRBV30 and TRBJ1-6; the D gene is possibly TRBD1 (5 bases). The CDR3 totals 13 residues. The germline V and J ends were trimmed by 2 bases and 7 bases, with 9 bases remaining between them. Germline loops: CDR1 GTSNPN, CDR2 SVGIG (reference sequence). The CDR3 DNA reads TGTGCCTGGAGTAAAGGGGTGAATTCACCCCTCCACTTT. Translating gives CAWSKGVNSPLHF.

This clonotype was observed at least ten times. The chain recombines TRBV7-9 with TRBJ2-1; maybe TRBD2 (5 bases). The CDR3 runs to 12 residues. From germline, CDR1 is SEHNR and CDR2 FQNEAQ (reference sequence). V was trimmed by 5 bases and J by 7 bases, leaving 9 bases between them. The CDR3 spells CASSRPGNEQFF. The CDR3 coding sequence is TGTGCCAGCAGCCGCCCGGGAAATGAGCAGTTCTTC.

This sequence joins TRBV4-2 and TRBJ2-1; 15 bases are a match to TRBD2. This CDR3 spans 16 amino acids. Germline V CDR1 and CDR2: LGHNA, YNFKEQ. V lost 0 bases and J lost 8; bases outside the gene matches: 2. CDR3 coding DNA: TGTGCCAGCAGCCAAGATGGGACTAGCGGGAGGTATGAGCAGTTCTTC. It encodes CASSQDGTSGRYEQFF.